Listed here are 25 T cell receptor beta chains from one sample, sequenced in a study of OX40 agonist ivuxolimab in advanced cancers. Libraries were prepared by immunoSEQ multiplex PCR; TCRdb keeps only in-frame clonotypes and omits some of them. The sample comprises around 77,000 clones, 85% of which are singletons, and around 0.6% rests with the top ten. The sample consisted of CD4+ or CD8+ T cells sorted from blood, taken in a trial of the OX40 agonist ivuxolimab. These receptors all come from an adult with an advanced solid tumor such as melanoma, head and neck, liver or kidney cancer.

This chain joins TRBV7-8 and TRBJ1-2; 7 nucleotides match TRBD1. Germline V gives CDR1 SGHVS, CDR2 FQNEAQ. The CDR3 extends over 16 amino acids. J gave up 4 bases and V 5 bases, and 13 bases lay outside the gene matches. The CDR3 DNA follows: TGTGCCAGCAGCGGTTTTAGGGGGCGCCGCTCCTATGGCTACACCTTC. Amino acids: CASSGFRGRRSYGYTF.

A single count supports this clone. The chain recombines TRBV30 with TRBJ1-1; no definite D call. The CDR3 runs 14 residues. Per the germline V gene, CDR1 is GTSNPN and CDR2 is SVGIG (reference sequence). V was trimmed by 2 bases and J by 0 bases, leaving 10 bases between them. The CDR3 DNA reads as TGTGCCTGGAGTCAAAACCATTTGAACACTGAAGCTTTCTTT. It specifies CAWSQNHLNTEAFF. The complete variable domain, with remaining parts taken from reference TRBV30 and TRBJ1-1, reads SQTIHQWPATLVQPVGSPLSLECTVEGTSNPNLYWYRQAAGRGLQLLFYSVGIGQISSEVPQNLSASRPQDRQFILSSKKLLLSDSGFYLCAWSQNHLNTEAFFGQGTRLTVV.

This rearrangement joins TRBV6-6 to TRBJ1-1; D is undetermined. The germline V and J ends were trimmed by 2 bases and 4 bases, with 17 bases remaining between them. The CDR3 has 16 residues. The germline V gene has CDR1 MNHNY and CDR2 SVGAGI (reference sequence). The CDR3, as DNA: TGTGCCAGCAGTTACACCCCAACATCAAAAGGCACTGAAGCTTTCTTT. Encoded protein: CASSYTPTSKGTEAFF.

CDR3 sequence: CASSHARGGDQPQHF. CDR3 nucleotide sequence: TGCGCCAGCAGCCACGCCAGGGGCGGGGATCAGCCCCAGCATTTT. The chain carries TRBV4-3 and TRBJ1-5; D might be TRBD1 (6 bases). In germline, CDR1 is LGHNA, CDR2 YSLEER. This CDR3 region has 15 residues. The V and J ends lost 3 bases and 5 bases respectively, with 14 bases between them.

Concerning this clone: One junction end does not reproduce the germline sequence, and a read error may be involved. The rearrangement uses TRBV5-1 and TRBJ1-3; the D is unclear. The CDR3 runs 13 residues. From germline, CDR1 is SGHRS and CDR2 YFSETQ. CDR3 amino acids: CASSLDDGNTIYF. The CDR3 coding sequence is TGCGCCAGCAGTTTGGACGATGGAAACACCATATATTTT.

This chain connects TRBV11-2 to TRBJ2-3; TRBD2 matches at 9 bases. CDR1 SGHAT and CDR2 FQNNGV come from the germline V gene. The trim removed 5 bases at V and 1 base at J, leaving 13 bases unmatched. The CDR3 loop spans 18 amino acids. The CDR3 reads CASSPPFLQRGGTDTQYF. The CDR3 DNA sequence: TGTGCCAGCAGCCCCCCATTTCTTCAGCGGGGGGGCACAGATACGCAGTATTTT.

This chain links TRBV6-1 with TRBJ2-5; TRBD2 matches at 9 bases. The CDR3 loop spans 15 amino acids. Germline CDR1 is MNHNS and CDR2 is SASEGT. V lost 4 bases to trimming and J lost 1 base; unmatched junction nucleotides: 4. CDR3 DNA: TGTGCCAGCAGTGGGGGACTAGCCGCCCAAGAGACCCAGTACTTC. It translates to CASSGGLAAQETQYF.

The chain is built from TRBV6-1 and TRBJ2-7; no firm D call. The CDR3 extends over 11 amino acids. Germline CDR1 and CDR2: MNHNS and SASEGT. Trimming took off 8 bases at V and 1 base at J, with 6 bases between the two ends. The CDR3 bases are TGTGCCAGCCTCTTTTCCTACGAGCAGTACTTC. Its translation is CASLFSYEQYF.

This rearrangement joins TRBV4-1 to TRBJ2-7; 10 bases are shared with TRBD2. The germline CDR1 and CDR2 sequences are MGHRA and YSYEKL. This CDR3 contains 17 residues. V dropped 4 bases and J dropped 0; count of bases not matched to a gene: 9. CDR3 residues: CASSPNLLAGASYEQYF. CDR3 bases: TGCGCCAGCAGCCCAAACCTTCTAGCGGGGGCCTCCTACGAGCAGTACTTC.

The chain is built from TRBV6-5 and TRBJ1-6; the D is unclear. Trimming removed 10 bases from V and 6 bases from J, with 10 bases in between. Germline values: CDR1 MNHEY, CDR2 SVGAGI. CDR3 length: 12 residues. The CDR3 spells CATHRSNSPLHF. The DNA for the CDR3 is TGTGCCACCCATCGTAGTAATTCACCCCTCCACTTT.

This clone was picked up one time. This sequence joins TRBV7-6 and TRBJ2-3, with 10 bases matching TRBD2. Looked up from germline, CDR1 is SGHVS and CDR2 is FNYEAQ. The CDR3 extends over 16 amino acids. The V segment lost 2 bases and the J segment 3 bases; nucleotides outside the gene matches: 5. CDR3 in DNA: TGTGCCAGCAGCTTAATTGTGGGACTAGCGACAGATACGCAGTATTTT. Its protein product is CASSLIVGLATDTQYF.

This chain connects TRBV9 to TRBJ2-1; D is possibly TRBD2 (5 bases). From germline, CDR1 is SGDLS and CDR2 YYNGEE. Trimming shortened V by 4 bases and J by 12 bases, and 20 bases separated the two germline ends. CDR3 length equals 14 residues. The CDR3 coding sequence is TGTGCCAGCAGCCCATCGCAGCCTAGCATTGTGCAGTTCTTC. This translates into CASSPSQPSIVQFF.

The rearrangement uses TRBV30 and TRBJ1-6; no clear D gene. Looked up from germline, CDR1 is GTSNPN and CDR2 is SVGIG (reference sequence). Trimming took off 1 base at V and 0 bases at J, with 10 bases between the two ends. The CDR3 contains 16 residues. The CDR3 coding sequence is TGTGCCTGGAGTGGTCGTCCGAGCTCCTATAATTCACCCCTCCACTTT. As protein: CAWSGRPSSYNSPLHF.

The CDR3 sequence is CASSPRGTSGGSYEQYF. CDR3 nucleotide sequence: TGTGCCAGCAGCCCTAGAGGGACTAGCGGGGGGTCCTACGAGCAGTACTTC. The V and J genes are TRBV7-9 and TRBJ2-7; TRBD2 agrees at 15 bases. V shed 5 bases, J shed 1 base, and the junction held 6 bases outside the gene matches. Germline loops: CDR1 SEHNR, CDR2 FQNEAQ (reference sequence). The CDR3 contains 17 residues.

The chain recombines TRBV11-2 with TRBJ2-2; 12 bases map to TRBD1. J lost 5 bases, V lost 7 bases, and 11 bases had no gene match. CDR1 and CDR2 (germline): SGHAT, FQNNGV. The CDR3 has 17 amino acids. CDR3 loop: CASTLEGTGGRTGELFF. In DNA form, the CDR3 reads TGTGCCAGCACCCTAGAGGGGACAGGGGGCCGGACCGGGGAGCTGTTTTTT.

The CDR3 DNA follows: TGTGCCAGCAGCTTTAGCAGGGTCGGAAACACCATATATTTT. Translated: CASSFSRVGNTIYF. The chain uses TRBV7-2 and TRBJ1-3; D is possibly TRBD1 (5 bases). The CDR3 extends over 14 amino acids. V lost 3 bases and J lost 4, with 10 bases in between. CDR1 SGHTA and CDR2 FQGNSA come from the germline V gene.

V and J are TRBV30 and TRBJ1-2; D gene unclear. Germline V gives CDR1 GTSNPN, CDR2 SVGIG (reference sequence). V lost 3 bases and J lost 8, with 16 bases in between. The CDR3 consists of 13 residues. Here the CDR3 reads CAWSPDMVQGYTF. The CDR3 DNA reads as TGTGCCTGGAGCCCAGACATGGTCCAGGGCTACACCTTC.

V is TRBV9 and J is TRBJ1-1, with D possibly being TRBD1 (6 bases). The CDR3 covers 14 residues. Germline CDR1 is SGDLS and CDR2 is YYNGEE. Trimming cost V 3 bases and J 8 bases, with 17 bases left between them. The CDR3 DNA reads as TGTGCCAGCAGCGCCACAGGGTTGGCGGTAGAAGCTTTCTTT. This gives the protein CASSATGLAVEAFF.

This clone was counted only a few times. CDR3 in amino acids: CASSQEQGLWGGAYNEQFF. The DNA for the CDR3 is TGCGCCAGCAGCCAAGAGCAAGGTCTTTGGGGGGGAGCCTACAATGAGCAGTTCTTC. V gene TRBV4-3 combines with J gene TRBJ2-1, with 7 bases fitting TRBD2. This CDR3 region has 19 residues. The ends lost 0 bases at V and 2 bases at J; junction bases unmatched: 13. Per the germline V gene, CDR1 is LGHNA and CDR2 is YSLEER.

The rearrangement links TRBV7-2 to TRBJ1-2; D remains unclear. The CDR3 runs to 14 residues. Between the trimmed V and J ends, which lost 1 base and 2 bases, there was a span of 8 bases. Per the germline V gene, CDR1 is SGHTA and CDR2 is FQGNSA. The CDR3 loop reads CASSLGSLNYGYTF. For the CDR3, the DNA is TGTGCCAGCAGCTTAGGATCCCTGAACTATGGCTACACCTTC.

V gene TRBV5-4 combines with J gene TRBJ1-2; 8 positions match TRBD1. Looked up from germline, CDR1 is SGHNT and CDR2 is YYREEE (reference sequence). This CDR3 is 14 amino acids long. V shed 4 bases and J 3 bases; nucleotides not matched to a gene: 5. CDR3 sequence reads: CASSAMTGDYGYTF. For the CDR3, the DNA is TGTGCCAGCAGCGCAATGACAGGGGACTATGGCTACACCTTC.

The chain is built from TRBV6-1 and TRBJ2-5, with TRBD2 as a possible D gene (7 bases). Germline values: CDR1 MNHNS, CDR2 SASEGT. CDR3 length equals 15 residues. The V and J ends lost 2 bases and 7 bases respectively, with 17 bases between them. CDR3 protein: CASSEPEGGVRTQYF. The CDR3 nucleotides read TGTGCCAGCAGTGAACCGGAGGGGGGGGTCAGGACCCAGTACTTC.

The chain couples TRBV6-6 to TRBJ2-5; no firm D call. Trimming took off 0 bases at V and 4 bases at J, with 9 bases between the two ends. The CDR3 loop spans 14 amino acids. Germline loops: CDR1 MNHNY, CDR2 SVGAGI (reference sequence). In nucleotides, the CDR3 is TGTGCCAGCAGTTACTCGGCAGGTAGAGAGACCCAGTACTTC. It is translated as CASSYSAGRETQYF.

The V gene is TRBV18, the J gene TRBJ1-1; possibly TRBD1 for D (6 bases). Looked up from germline, CDR1 is KGHSH and CDR2 is LQKENI. CDR3 size: 14 residues. V was shortened by 3 bases and J by 6 bases, with 14 bases between the two germline ends. The CDR3 loop reads CASSPSQGSPEAFF. The CDR3 nucleotides read TGTGCCAGCTCACCCTCACAGGGCTCTCCTGAAGCTTTCTTT.

This clone was detected a few times. The V and J genes are TRBV2 and TRBJ2-1; the match to TRBD2 covers 10 bases. The CDR3 loop spans 17 amino acids. Germline V gene data show CDR1 as SNHLY and CDR2 as FYNNEI. Trimming at V came to 6 bases and at J to 0 bases, leaving 8 bases not matched to a gene. CDR3 in DNA: TGTGCCAGCAGGTTCGGTAGCGGGGGGTTCTCCTACAATGAGCAGTTCTTC. Translated: CASRFGSGGFSYNEQFF. Using reference TRBV2 and TRBJ2-1 for the parts outside the CDR3, the full variable domain is EPEVTQTPSHQVTQMGQEVILRCVPISNHLYFYWYRQILGQKVEFLVSFYNNEISEKSEIFDDQFSVERPDGSNFTLKIRSTKLEDSAMYFCASRFGSGGFSYNEQFFGPGTRLTVL.